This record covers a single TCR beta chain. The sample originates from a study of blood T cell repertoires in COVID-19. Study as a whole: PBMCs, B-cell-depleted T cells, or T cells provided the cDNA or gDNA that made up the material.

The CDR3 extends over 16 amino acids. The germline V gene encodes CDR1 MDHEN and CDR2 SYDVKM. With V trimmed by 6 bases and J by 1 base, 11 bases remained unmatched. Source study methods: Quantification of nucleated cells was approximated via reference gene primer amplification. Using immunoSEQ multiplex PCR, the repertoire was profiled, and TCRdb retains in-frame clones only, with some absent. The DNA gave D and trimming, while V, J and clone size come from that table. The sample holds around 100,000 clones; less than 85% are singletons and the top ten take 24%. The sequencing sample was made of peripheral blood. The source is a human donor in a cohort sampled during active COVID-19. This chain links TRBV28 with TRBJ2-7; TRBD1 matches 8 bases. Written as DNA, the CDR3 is TGTGCCAGCAGAGCCCCCCCGGGACAGGCGTCCTACGAGCAGTACTTC. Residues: CASRAPPGQASYEQYF.